The 3 T cell receptor beta chains below were found in one sample sequenced in a study of blood T cell repertoires in COVID-19 (dated by TCRdb to about 2020). Library method: the immunoSEQ multiplex PCR assay. Here the immuneACCESS table is served through TCRdb, limited to in-frame sequences with V and J called. Missing clones are a known gap in these copies; in checked studies unresolved V genes cover under half, and the rest lacks a known reason. Present in this sample are roughly 100,000 clones, 85% of which were seen just once. The ten largest make up more than 1.5% of the sample. The source material was peripheral blood. These receptors were collected from a woman in her 70s with active or convalescent COVID-19.

Turning to this clone: The same CDR3 also results from other DNA sequences found in this sample. J is TRBJ1-4 and V is TRBV4-3; weak D call: TRBD1 (6 bases). This CDR3 has 16 amino acids. Trimming removed 0 bases from V and 7 bases from J, with 15 bases in between. Germline-derived CDR1 and CDR2 are LGHNA and YSLEER. The CDR3 reads CASSQDRSGVGEKLFF. CDR3 sequence (DNA): TGCGCCAGCAGCCAAGATCGGTCAGGGGTAGGTGAAAAACTGTTTTTT.

V and J are TRBV5-8 and TRBJ2-5; 8 bases agree with TRBD2. CDR3 length: 15 residues. In germline, CDR1 is SGHTS, CDR2 YDEGEE. J lost 1 base, V lost 1 base, and 3 bases had no gene match. CDR3 loop: CASSLSREGQETQYF. As DNA, the CDR3 is TGTGCCAGCAGCTTGTCCCGGGAGGGCCAAGAGACCCAGTACTTC.

This clone was observed a single time. V usage is TRBV11-1 and J usage is TRBJ1-5; no clear D. Between the trimmed V and J ends, which lost 6 bases and 5 bases, there was a span of 17 bases. Looked up from germline, CDR1 is SGHAT and CDR2 is FQDESV (reference sequence). The CDR3 runs to 15 residues. The CDR3 DNA is TGTGCCAGCAGTAGAGGTCCCCCCAATCATCAGCCCCAGCATTTT. Translation: CASSRGPPNHQPQHF.